The source of this T cell receptor (beta chain) is a study of identical twins. In this sample, this clonotype turned up many times. Its specificity is not known. TCRdb recomputed calls from the 5' RACE reads with MiXCR, one row per CDR3 protein. The sample lists 750,000 to 950,000 distinct CDR3 sequences; roughly 12% were seen once. The study's findings and limits: In drawing conclusions, the study used cross-sectional statistical analysis and did not follow the same donors. Alpha sequences out of frame and shared by twins had excess low generation probability. Clonotypes of the beta chain that were abundant in cord blood carried fewer insertions (memory repertoires showed none).

Trimming at V came to 8 bases and at J to 2 bases, leaving 4 bases not matched to a gene. CDR1 and CDR2 (germline): SGHVT, SQSDAQ. This CDR3 contains 13 residues. The sample was also linked to a second study, of yellow fever vaccine responses in identical twins. As that report states: On the reported evidence, twins' vaccine T cell responses seemed partly convergent and partly personalized.

The chain recombines TRBV7-4 with TRBJ2-7; 9 bases line up with TRBD1. The sample taken for sequencing was PBMCs. This TCR was recovered from a woman under 30 in good health. As DNA, the CDR3 is TGTGCCAGCGGACAGGGGATAACCTACGAGCAGTACGTC. It encodes CASGQGITYEQYV.